Given below is one T cell receptor beta chain in context. This clone's antigen is unknown. One base away there is no much larger clone; base qualities are not given. This record belongs to a study of T-cell reconstitution after alpha-beta-depleted transplantation in children (dated by TCRdb to the mid-2010s). With regard to the full study: Using TCR repertoire profiling, the study followed T-cell immune reconstitution in a quantitative way in children after TCRalphabeta/CD19-depleted allogeneic hematopoietic cell transplantation. Study-level results and caveats: The high TCRbeta diversity at day 60 in some patients was ascribed to recipient T cells and intrathymic progenitors that had survived conditioning. Over the following months the frequencies of hyperexpanded clones went down, and after one year T-cell counts and TCRbeta diversity were mostly credited to newly produced T cells. About two months after transplant, the apparently early recovery of alphabetaT-cell counts reportedly depended on just several hundred clones that had expanded rapidly and came from non-depleted graft cells.

Libraries were constructed by PCR. Sequencing relied on an Illumina HiSeq 2500. Molecular barcoding was employed in the preparation of TCR libraries, with unique molecular identifiers being used to normalize TCRbeta repertoire quantification. The public reads were reanalyzed by TCRdb: fastp trimming at Q25, MiXCR alignment, in-frame beta chains only. Rows with a matching CDR3 protein are joined into one entry that keeps the most common DNA and genes. The sample profile shows hundreds of thousands of distinct CDR3 sequences; roughly 16% of them were found once. Together, the top ten hold around 38% of the sample. The sample's treatment or condition label is to be understood as: allogeneic hematopoietic cell transplantation with graft depleted of TCRalphabeta T cells and CD19 B cells. The children who served as transplant recipients had been given grafts of TCRalphabeta/CD19-depleted allogeneic hematopoietic cells.

This material consisted of PBMCs, mostly from graft donor cells, taken 360 days after TCRalphabeta/CD19-depleted stem cell transplant. The TCR was taken from a male patient aged 2-10 years who had a stem cell transplant for acute lymphoblastic leukemia, so the T cells may come from the graft donor.

The CDR3 has the sequence CASSHPSGKRPHEQYF. The nucleotides read TGCGCCAGCAGCCACCCGTCCGGAAAAAGACCCCACGAGCAGTACTTC. This chain joins TRBV4-1 to TRBJ2-7; the D gene remains uncertain. The CDR3 runs 16 residues from the cysteine to the phenylalanine. The read is trimmed to its CDR3 DNA, 48 bases read in frame from base 1. V is clipped by 3 bases and J by 5 bases, and the sequence between their germline boundaries is 20 bases long. CDR1 and CDR2, per the germline V gene, are MGHRA and YSYEKL.